These 23 T cell receptor beta chains share one sample of origin, sequenced in a study of vaccination and CD4 T cells after COVID-19. No antigens are known for them. Described treatment: roughly 10-day PBMC culture with coronavirus spike peptide pools or control peptides (ViraFEST assay). The Oncomine TCR Beta short-read assay sequenced DNA from cultured CD4+ T cells. One entry per CDR3 protein, called by TCRdb with MiXCR from the PCR reads. The top ten hold about 4% of the sample, which has around 19,000 distinct CDR3 sequences, approximately 50% seen once. Sequencing used CD4+ T cells from blood, cultured in vitro. The receptors were sampled from a human donor who had recovered from COVID-19.

The rearrangement uses TRBV29-1 and TRBJ1-3; TRBD1 is a possible D gene (6 bases). Germline V lookup: CDR1 SQVTM, CDR2 ANQGSEA. The CDR3 length is 13 residues. Trimming left V 6 bases short and J 4 bases short, with 13 bases between. CDR3 sequence: CSVRGIDGNTIYF. For the CDR3, the DNA is TGCAGCGTCAGGGGAATCGACGGAAACACCATATATTTT.

This clonotype appeared a few times. The chain couples TRBV2 to TRBJ1-5, with D hard to call. This CDR3 spans 12 amino acids. The ends were cut back, 7 bases at V and 0 bases at J, with 4 bases in the middle. Germline CDR1 reads SNHLY; CDR2 reads FYNNEI. CDR3 loop: CASTRSNQPQHF. In nucleotides, the CDR3 is TGTGCCAGCACCCGTAGCAATCAGCCCCAGCATTTT.

The rearrangement uses TRBV12-3 or TRBV12-4 and TRBJ2-5, with unresolved D. V was cut by 1 base and J by 0 bases, with 6 bases left in between. CDR3 length: 14 amino acids. The CDR3 sequence is CASSLVWDQETQYF. In DNA form, the CDR3 reads TGTGCCAGCAGTTTAGTTTGGGACCAAGAGACCCAGTACTTC.

This clonotype has only a few counts. The chain has TRBV27 and TRBJ2-5, with 11 positions matching TRBD2. The CDR3 spans 16 residues. Germline-derived CDR1 and CDR2 are MNHEY and SMNVEV (reference sequence). The trim removed 5 bases at V and 5 bases at J, leaving 10 bases unmatched. The CDR3 is CASSAGTSGDAETQYF. The CDR3 nucleotides are TGTGCCAGCAGTGCCGGGACTAGCGGTGATGCTGAGACCCAGTACTTC.

CDR3 in DNA: TGTGCCAGCAGTTACTTGGGGACAGAAGGGGCACCCCTCCACTTT. Translated, it gives CASSYLGTEGAPLHF. J is TRBJ1-6 and V is TRBV6-5, with 7 bases that match TRBD1. The CDR3 is 15 amino acids. With V trimmed by 1 base and J by 11 bases, 8 bases remained unmatched. Per germline, CDR1 MNHEY and CDR2 SVGAGI.

V and J are TRBV15 and TRBJ2-7, with D perhaps TRBD1 (6 bases). V lost 0 bases and J lost 6, with 15 bases in between. CDR3 length: 15 amino acids. Germline V gene sequence: CDR1 LNHNV, CDR2 YYDKDF (reference sequence). The CDR3 DNA sequence: TGTGCCACCAGCAGAGACCCTGGGGCAGGGGCCGAGCAGTACTTC. It codes for CATSRDPGAGAEQYF. The full variable domain, with the rest looked up from reference TRBV15 and TRBJ2-7, is DAMVIQNPRYQVTQFGKPVTLSCSQTLNHNVMYWYQQKSSQAPKLLFHYYDKDFNNEADTPDNFQSRRPNTSFCFLDIRSPGLGDTAMYLCATSRDPGAGAEQYFGPGTRLTVT.

This clonotype occurred a few times. The gene calls are TRBV27 and TRBJ1-2; 8 positions agree with TRBD1. This CDR3 has 13 residues. Germline-derived CDR1 and CDR2 are MNHEY and SMNVEV (reference sequence). After removal of 6 bases from V and 8 bases from J, the junction contained 8 bases not matched to a gene. CDR3 sequence: CASSRTGQGGYTF. The CDR3 bases are TGTGCCAGCAGCCGGACAGGACAGGGAGGCTACACCTTC.

V usage is TRBV27 and J usage is TRBJ1-1; TRBD1 is a possible D gene (5 bases). This CDR3 is built from 13 residues. V lost 5 bases, J lost 4 bases, and 11 bases lay in between. Germline CDR1 MNHEY, CDR2 SMNVEV (reference sequence). The CDR3 DNA reads TGTGCCAGCAGTCTCGAGAGGGGCACTGAAGCTTTCTTT. Protein sequence: CASSLERGTEAFF.

This clonotype appeared a few times. The rearrangement uses TRBV7-9 and TRBJ1-4; 9 bases are shared with TRBD1. Germline lookup yields CDR1 SEHNR and CDR2 FQNEAQ (reference sequence). The trim removed 4 bases at V and 7 bases at J, leaving 4 bases unmatched. This CDR3 contains 14 residues. CDR3 DNA sequence: TGTGCCAGCAGCTCCGGGACAGGGAGTGAAAAACTGTTTTTT. Encoded protein: CASSSGTGSEKLFF.

On this clonotype itself: Relative to the germline gene, one junction end is altered; a read error may explain this. This chain links TRBV5-4 with TRBJ2-7; D call uncertain. CDR3 length: 13 residues. Germline V gives CDR1 SGHNT, CDR2 YYREEE (reference sequence). The CDR3 is CASSLGRAYKQYF. Here the CDR3 DNA reads TGTGCCAGCAGCTTGGGCAGAGCCTACAAGCAGTACTTC.

In its sample, this clonotype was seen once. The chain links TRBV5-4 to TRBJ2-5, with D unresolved. Germline CDR1 and CDR2: SGHNT and YYREEE (reference sequence). With 10 bases removed from V and 5 bases from J, the gap between germline ends came to 18 bases. CDR3 length equals 13 residues. The CDR3 here is CAGATDSQETQYF. CDR3 coding DNA: TGTGCCGGAGCTACAGACTCCCAGGAGACCCAGTACTTC.

This clonotype was counted a few times. V gene TRBV7-2 combines with J gene TRBJ2-1, with 9 bases fitting TRBD1. The CDR3 has 16 amino acids. V shed 3 bases and J 4 bases; nucleotides not matched to a gene: 7. Germline values: CDR1 SGHTA, CDR2 FQGNSA. The CDR3 DNA is TGTGCCAGCAGCTTCACCCCCGGGACAGGGTACAATGAGCAGTTCTTC. The encoded protein is CASSFTPGTGYNEQFF.

This clonotype was recorded once. This rearrangement joins TRBV9 to TRBJ2-1; D unresolved. CDR3 length: 15 amino acids. Trimming stripped 0 bases from V and 0 bases from J, with 7 bases between. Germline CDR1 and CDR2: SGDLS and YYNGEE. For the CDR3, the DNA is TGTGCCAGCAGCGTAGCCGAGAGCTCCTACAATGAGCAGTTCTTC. This translates into CASSVAESSYNEQFF.

This clonotype was seen more than once but under ten times. This rearrangement joins TRBV19 to TRBJ1-5, with no clear D. The CDR3 totals 15 residues. V dropped 0 bases and J dropped 9 bases, with 15 bases sitting between them. Germline V gene data show CDR1 as LNHDA and CDR2 as SQIVND (reference sequence). The CDR3 DNA is TGTGCCAGTAGTATAGATGCCCAGGCCCGAGGGCCCCAGCATTTT. Its protein product is CASSIDAQARGPQHF.

The chain couples TRBV11-2 to TRBJ1-1; 7 positions agree with TRBD1. The CDR3 has 17 residues. Germline values: CDR1 SGHAT, CDR2 FQNNGV. The V segment lost 5 bases and the J segment 2 bases; nucleotides outside the gene matches: 14. CDR3: CASSQDDGDSPNTEAFF. The CDR3 nucleotides are TGTGCCAGCAGCCAAGATGATGGGGACAGCCCCAACACTGAAGCTTTCTTT.

The chain carries TRBV6-1 and TRBJ1-2; 8 nucleotides match TRBD1. Germline V gives CDR1 MNHNS, CDR2 SASEGT. The CDR3 runs to 15 residues. The trim removed 0 bases at V and 7 bases at J, leaving 7 bases unmatched. For the CDR3, the DNA is TGTGCCAGCAGTGAAGCTGCAGGGGGCGTCAGTGGCTACACCTTC. Its translation is CASSEAAGGVSGYTF.

This chain links TRBV10-3 with TRBJ2-3; D remains unclear. The V end lost 3 bases, the J end lost 0 bases, and 1 base lay between the germline ends. The CDR3 consists of 12 residues. Germline assignment: CDR1 ENHRY and CDR2 SYGVKD. CDR3 nucleotides: TGTGCCATCAGTGACAGCACAGATACGCAGTATTTT. This codes for CAISDSTDTQYF.

Worth noting for this clonotype: The junction differs from germline at one of its ends, possibly a read error. The genes are TRBV6-1 and TRBJ2-7, with 9 bases lining up with TRBD2. This CDR3 is 13 amino acids long. Germline V gene sequence: CDR1 MNHNS, CDR2 SASEGT. The CDR3 bases are TGTGCCAGCGGTGAGCGGGGGGCCTACGAGCAGTACTTC. As protein: CASGERGAYEQYF.

J is TRBJ2-7 and V is TRBV27; 8 bases are a match to TRBD2. CDR3 length equals 14 residues. Trimming took 6 bases from V and 4 from J; bases not matched to a gene: 8. Germline CDR1 reads MNHEY; CDR2 reads SMNVEV (reference sequence). The CDR3 nucleotides are TGTGCCAGCAGGGCCTTAGCGGGAACGTACGAGCAGTACTTC. It specifies CASRALAGTYEQYF.

The V call is TRBV20-1, the J call TRBJ2-1, with D hard to call. V shed 6 bases and J shed 8 bases, with 8 bases lying between them. Per germline, CDR1 DFQATT and CDR2 SNEGSKA (reference sequence). The CDR3 runs 10 residues. The CDR3 DNA reads TGCAGTGCGGGTGGCGATGAGCAGTTCTTC. Residues: CSAGGDEQFF.

The chain recombines TRBV5-5 with TRBJ1-5, with D maybe TRBD1 (6 bases). The CDR3 length is 15 residues. CDR1 and CDR2 (germline): SGHKS, YYEKEE (reference sequence). Between the trimmed V and J ends, which lost 0 bases and 5 bases, there was a span of 12 bases. The CDR3 sequence: CASSLGGAKDQPQHF. CDR3 bases: TGTGCCAGCAGCTTGGGGGGGGCGAAGGATCAGCCCCAGCATTTT.

This rearrangement joins TRBV12-3 or TRBV12-4 to TRBJ1-1; D not resolved. The CDR3 extends over 11 amino acids. Trimming took 5 bases from V and 2 from J, leaving 3 bases between them. CDR3 region: CASSRNTEAFF. The CDR3 DNA follows: TGTGCCAGCAGTCGAAACACTGAAGCTTTCTTT.

The gene calls are TRBV19 and TRBJ2-7, with a tentative D call TRBD1 (6 bases). There are 15 residues in the CDR3. Trimming shortened V by 5 bases and J by 2 bases, and 16 bases separated the two germline ends. CDR1 is LNHDA, CDR2 SQIVND, per germline (reference sequence). The CDR3 protein is CASSPRGYGTYEQYF. CDR3 bases: TGTGCCAGTAGTCCCAGGGGATATGGGACCTACGAGCAGTACTTC.